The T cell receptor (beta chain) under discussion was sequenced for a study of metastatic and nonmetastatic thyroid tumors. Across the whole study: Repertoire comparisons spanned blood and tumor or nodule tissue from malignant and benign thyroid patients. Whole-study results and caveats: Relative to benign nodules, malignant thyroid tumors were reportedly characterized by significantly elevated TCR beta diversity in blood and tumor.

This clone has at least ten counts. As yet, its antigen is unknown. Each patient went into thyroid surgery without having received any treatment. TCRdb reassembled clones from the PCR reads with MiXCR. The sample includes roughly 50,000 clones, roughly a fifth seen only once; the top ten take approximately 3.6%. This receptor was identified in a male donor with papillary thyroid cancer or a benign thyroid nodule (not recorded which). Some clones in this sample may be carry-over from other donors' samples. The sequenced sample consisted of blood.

Here the CDR3 DNA reads TGTGCCAGTAGGGACTTAGCGGGAGCAGCAGATACGCAGTATTTT. Translation gives CASRDLAGAADTQYF. The chain is built from TRBV19 and TRBJ2-3; TRBD2 agrees at 9 bases. This CDR3 spans 15 amino acids. The V segment lost 6 bases and the J segment 4 bases; nucleotides outside the gene matches: 8. Germline V gene data show CDR1 as LNHDA and CDR2 as SQIVND (reference sequence).